This TCR beta chain comes out of a study of blood T cell repertoires in COVID-19. Study background: The United States, Italy and Spain provided the acute and convalescent COVID-19 samples. PBMCs, B-cell-depleted T cells, or T cells provided the cDNA or gDNA that made up the material.

This clone has only one observation. Methods used by the authors: Amplification from reference gene primers served as the basis for estimated nucleated cell counts. Clones were sequenced by immunoSEQ multiplex PCR, and TCRdb holds only the in-frame ones, with some missing. The DNA gave D and trimming, while V, J and clone size come from that table. The sample consists of roughly 100,000 clones, around four fifths of them appearing once. Per the germline V gene, CDR1 is MNHEY and CDR2 is SMNVEV (reference sequence). V was pared by 7 bases and J by 2 bases, with 13 bases between. This CDR3 spans 14 amino acids.

The source material was peripheral blood. This receptor was taken from a man aged 55 to 70 with active or convalescent COVID-19. V is TRBV27 and J is TRBJ2-3; possibly TRBD2 for D (6 bases). CDR3 amino acids: CASTRGRYTDTQYF. The CDR3 DNA sequence: TGTGCCAGCACCCGGGGGAGGTACACAGATACGCAGTATTTT.